The subject of this entry is one T cell receptor beta chain. This clone is deemed medium-sized (0.01 to 0.1%). It has no known antigen specificity. No much larger clone is present one base from it, and per-base qualities are unavailable. At diagnosis, tumor, uninvolved tumor-adjacent lung and peripheral blood were collected and then preserved as a mix of FFPE and fresh-frozen material. Blood samples were analyzed as peripheral blood mononuclear cells for TCR repertoire profiling. The entry originates in a study of T cells in localized non-small cell lung cancer (dated by TCRdb to about 2020). About the full investigation: T cell repertoires of hundreds of early-stage NSCLC patients were analyzed, with tumors being compared against uninvolved tumor-adjacent lungs. The cohort comprised some 240 treatment-naïve NSCLC patients with resected, localized lung tumors. The mean age of the NSCLC patients was under 70 years, with approximately 130 men and over 100 women. Findings and caveats that apply to the study as a whole: Because the study design was exploratory, TCR variables were selected using unadjusted p-values without false-discovery rate correction. Uninvolved tumor-adjacent lung showed the highest T cell clonality, higher than tumor, which suggests more focused antigenic responses in the uninvolved tumor-adjacent lung. Because multi-region tumor sequencing was not performed, intratumor heterogeneity could not be ruled out. A median of about 50 of the top 100 tumor clones turned up in the paired uninvolved adjacent lung, and some 27 of those clones also ranked among the top 100 of that same adjacent lung. Higher T cell density in blood was associated with longer overall survival, whereas higher clonality in adjacent lung was associated with shorter survival.

The CDR3 contains 16 residues, cysteine and phenylalanine counted. Here the CDR3 DNA is all that survives: 48 bases in frame from base 1. CDR1 and CDR2 are read off the germline V gene (reference sequence) as MNHNY and SVGAGI. Trimming takes 7 bases from V and 4 bases from J, and the germline ends sit 20 bases apart. The immunoSEQ Assay was used to sequence TCR beta CDR3 regions from DNA. Per the original workflow: To compute T cell density, TCR beta template counts were normalized to usable DNA, which was estimated by amplifying housekeeping genes. The preseqR package was used to estimate richness by extrapolating to 400,000 templates for PBMC samples and to 120,000 templates for tissue samples. Clonality was taken to be one minus Pielou's evenness. Tissue-enriched TCRs were identified by differential abundance testing using productive amino-acid clonotypes, minimum total count 5 and alpha 0.1. Repertoire overlap between compartments was quantified with the Jaccard Index and Morisita Overlap Index. TCR beta CDR3s were clustered by GLIPH together with public tetramer-defined viral CDR3s, and at least three viral sequences plus V-gene enrichment were required for viral motifs. Imported from immuneACCESS, the table was reduced by TCRdb to in-frame sequences with V and J called. These copies leave out some clones; in studies compared against another copy, an unresolved V gene accounts for under half, and the cause of the remainder is not known. D and trimming were read from the DNA, whereas the V and J calls and clone size are those reported in that table. The table for this sample lists tens of thousands of clones; approximately 88% of them were counted only once. Together, the top ten hold roughly 2.5% of the sample.

The source of this sequence is a woman aged 35 to 70 with stage I lung adenocarcinoma. Source: peripheral blood, taken before any cancer treatment. The chain joins TRBV6-6 to TRBJ1-5; no confident D gene assignment can be made. This receptor has the CDR3 CASTPPGDEVNQPQHF. The base sequence is TGTGCCAGCACGCCCCCTGGTGACGAGGTTAATCAGCCCCAGCATTTT.